Below are 3 T cell receptor beta chains sequenced from a single sample in a study of beta chain features in type 1 diabetes. Expressed TCRB transcripts were sequenced, since all the RNA that had been isolated was reverse transcribed. Sequenced by immunoSEQ multiplex PCR; TCRdb stores in-frame clones only, minus some. The sample records around 280,000 clones, under 8.5% being singletons. The sequenced material came from central memory CD4+ T cells from blood. Receptor source: a woman aged 18-29 years in good health.

This clone occurred many times. The rearrangement joins TRBV4-3 to TRBJ2-1; 8 nucleotides match TRBD1. The germline gives CDR1 LGHNA, CDR2 YSLEER. With V trimmed by 4 bases and J by 3 bases, 5 bases remained unmatched. CDR3 length equals 15 residues. The CDR3 region has the DNA TGCGCCAGCAGCCGACCCGGGACAGGCTACAATGAGCAGTTCTTC. Encoded protein: CASSRPGTGYNEQFF.

There are many counts of this clone. The chain joins TRBV18 to TRBJ1-3; 7 nucleotides line up with TRBD1. J was trimmed by 2 bases and V by 6 bases; bases with no gene match: 10. This CDR3 contains 16 residues. Germline V gene sequence: CDR1 KGHSH, CDR2 LQKENI. Here the CDR3 reads CASSRDSFQAGNTIYF. CDR3 nucleotide sequence: TGTGCCAGCTCCCGGGACAGCTTTCAAGCTGGAAACACCATATATTTT.

This clone was seen at least ten times. The CDR3 region is CASRPSGARGYTF. The DNA for the CDR3 is TGTGCCAGCAGACCCAGCGGGGCGCGGGGCTACACCTTC. The rearrangement links TRBV28 to TRBJ1-2; D may be TRBD1 (5 bases). The CDR3 consists of 13 residues. CDR1 and CDR2 from the germline V gene are MDHEN and SYDVKM. V was trimmed by 6 bases and J by 8 bases, leaving 16 bases between them.